This T cell receptor beta chain comes out of a study of blood T cell repertoires in COVID-19. Study information: Acute and convalescent COVID-19 samples came from the United States, Italy and Spain. In each case, the material was cDNA or gDNA derived from T cells, B-cell-depleted T cells, or PBMCs.

Under the authors' procedure: Nucleated cell number was recorded as an estimate derived from reference gene primer amplification. Profiling relied on immunoSEQ multiplex PCR, and the TCRdb table lists in-frame clones only, not all of them. V, J and clone size are taken as reported in that table, and D and trimming were inferred from the DNA itself. In the table there are 150,000 to 200,000 clones, about 88% of which are singletons. Sequencing used peripheral blood. The TCR sequence derives from a middle-aged man with active or convalescent COVID-19.

CDR3 protein: CASRPNRRRGTQYF. The CDR3 bases are TGTGCCAGTAGACCCAACAGGCGCAGGGGTACGCAGTATTTT. This rearrangement joins TRBV19 to TRBJ2-3; D may be TRBD1 (6 bases). V dropped 6 bases and J dropped 8 bases, with 18 bases sitting between them. Germline CDR1 is LNHDA and CDR2 is SQIVND (reference sequence). The CDR3 runs to 14 residues. Drawing the rest from reference TRBV19 and TRBJ2-3, the complete variable domain is DGGITQSPKYLFRKEGQNVTLSCEQNLNHDAMYWYRQDPGQGLRLIYYSQIVNDFQKGDIAEGYSVSREKKESFPLTVTSAQKNPTAFYLCASRPNRRRGTQYFGPGTRLTVL.